The text below deals with one TCR beta chain. Here immunoSEQ multiplex PCR was the method, and the copy in TCRdb shows in-frame clones only, minus some. In the table there are fewer than 30,000 clones, 85% to 90% of which are singletons. This entry is derived from a study of blood T cell repertoires in COVID-19. Unmatched junction bases numbered 15, after V lost 7 bases and J lost 13 bases. This CDR3 contains 12 residues. Germline V lookup: CDR1 SQVTM, CDR2 ANQGSEA. The source material was peripheral blood. The sequence was collected from a human donor in a cohort sampled during active COVID-19. This sequence joins TRBV29-1 and TRBJ1-2; 7 nucleotides align to TRBD1. CDR3 in DNA: TGCAGCGCCTTCACAGGGGACCGAACCCTCACCTTC. Translation: CSAFTGDRTLTF.